This passage covers 26 T cell receptor beta chains from one sample sequenced in a study of cytomegalovirus exposure and HLA in healthy donors. Data came from immunoSEQ multiplex PCR; TCRdb stores just in-frame clones and leaves some out. The table includes under 350,000 clones, about 86% detected once. Sequenced input: PBMCs. These receptors were collected from a woman aged 18-29 years in good health and CMV-seronegative.

This clone was seen only a few times. V and J are TRBV5-1 and TRBJ1-6; tentative D call: TRBD1 (6 bases). V was trimmed by 0 bases and J by 6 bases, leaving 13 bases between them. Germline V gene lookup returns CDR1 SGHRS and CDR2 YFSETQ. The CDR3 has 16 amino acids. The CDR3 is CASSLGTALINSPLHF. CDR3 nucleotide sequence: TGCGCCAGCAGCTTGGGGACAGCGCTTATTAATTCACCCCTCCACTTT.

The DNA of the CDR3 is TGTGCCATCAATCCCGGGACAGGGCTGCATCGTGAGCAGTTCTTC. It specifies CAINPGTGLHREQFF. The chain has TRBV10-3 and TRBJ2-1, with 9 positions matching TRBD1. CDR3 length: 15 residues. In germline, CDR1 is ENHRY, CDR2 SYGVKD. V lost 7 bases and J lost 9; bases outside the gene matches: 13.

The V call is TRBV13, the J call TRBJ1-6, with 7 nucleotides matching TRBD1. From germline, CDR1 is PRHDT and CDR2 FYEKMQ (reference sequence). CDR3 length: 14 residues. V shed 6 bases and J 7 bases; nucleotides not matched to a gene: 6. The CDR3 DNA sequence: TGTGCCAGCAGTTCCGACAGGGACAATTCACCCCTCCACTTT. Translating gives CASSSDRDNSPLHF.

The chain carries TRBV29-1 and TRBJ2-7, with 7 bases lining up with TRBD2. V lost 6 bases and J lost 3; bases outside the gene matches: 11. The length of the CDR3 is 14 residues. In germline, CDR1 is SQVTM, CDR2 ANQGSEA. The DNA for the CDR3 is TGCAGCGTAGTCCCTGGGAGGACTAGCTACGAGCAGTACTTC. It is translated as CSVVPGRTSYEQYF.

This rearrangement joins TRBV5-1 to TRBJ2-7; D is unclear. CDR1 is SGHRS and CDR2 is YFSETQ in the germline V gene. The CDR3 covers 13 residues. V lost 0 bases, J lost 3 bases, and 7 bases lay in between. CDR3 bases: TGCGCCAGCAGCTTGGTTAGCAACTACGAGCAGTACTTC. Translating gives CASSLVSNYEQYF. Combining the CDR3 with reference TRBV5-1 and TRBJ2-7 gives the whole variable domain KAGVTQTPRYLIKTRGQQVTLSCSPISGHRSVSWYQQTPGQGLQFLFEYFSETQRNKGNFPGRFSGRQFSNSRSEMNVSTLELGDSALYLCASSLVSNYEQYFGPGTRLTVT.

The V gene is TRBV7-9, the J gene TRBJ1-3; 7 nucleotides line up with TRBD1. The J segment lost 8 bases and the V segment lost 5 bases, leaving 12 bases of the junction unmatched. This CDR3 spans 15 amino acids. Germline V gene lookup returns CDR1 SEHNR and CDR2 FQNEAQ (reference sequence). DNA for the CDR3: TGTGCCAGCAGCCGAGACCCGACAGGGCCGGACACCATATATTTT. Encoded protein: CASSRDPTGPDTIYF.

The chain employs TRBV7-9 and TRBJ2-7; D is possibly TRBD2 (5 bases). The V and J ends lost 5 bases and 6 bases respectively, with 11 bases between them. CDR1 is SEHNR, CDR2 FQNEAQ, per germline (reference sequence). The CDR3 consists of 12 residues. The CDR3, as DNA: TGTGCCAGCAGCCCTGGAGGCCTCGAGCAGTACTTC. Translating it yields CASSPGGLEQYF.

The gene calls are TRBV2 and TRBJ1-5; D is unclear. CDR1 SNHLY and CDR2 FYNNEI come from the germline V gene. The CDR3 covers 15 residues. Trimming pared 4 bases from V and 0 bases from J, leaving 10 bases between. The chain's CDR3 is CASSVTSVSNQPQHF. The CDR3 DNA is TGTGCCAGCAGTGTTACCAGTGTTAGCAATCAGCCCCAGCATTTT.

The rearrangement uses TRBV7-9 and TRBJ1-1; 7 bases align to TRBD1. The length of the CDR3 is 14 residues. The J segment lost 4 bases and the V segment lost 3 bases, leaving 5 bases of the junction unmatched. CDR1 is SEHNR and CDR2 is FQNEAQ in the germline V gene (reference sequence). The CDR3 region has the DNA TGTGCCAGCAGCTTGCAGGGGGGTGGCACTGAAGCTTTCTTT. Translating it yields CASSLQGGGTEAFF.

The genes are TRBV28 and TRBJ1-1; the match to TRBD1 covers 7 bases. This CDR3 has 15 amino acids. Germline values: CDR1 MDHEN, CDR2 SYDVKM. J lost 1 base, V lost 5 bases, and 7 bases had no gene match. CDR3: CASSAPTGWNTEAFF. The CDR3 nucleotides read TGTGCCAGCAGTGCTCCGACAGGGTGGAACACTGAAGCTTTCTTT. The full variable domain, its missing parts supplied by reference TRBV28 and TRBJ1-1, is DVKVTQSSRYLVKRTGEKVFLECVQDMDHENMFWYRQDPGLGLRLIYFSYDVKMKEKGDIPEGYSVSREKKERFSLILESASTNQTSMYLCASSAPTGWNTEAFFGQGTRLTVV.

The chain recombines TRBV9 with TRBJ1-3, with 7 bases fitting TRBD1. CDR1 is SGDLS and CDR2 is YYNGEE in the germline V gene. V lost 3 bases, J lost 7 bases, and 4 bases stayed unmatched. The CDR3 length is 13 residues. This chain's CDR3 is CASSGQGHNTIYF. The CDR3 coding sequence is TGTGCCAGCAGCGGACAGGGTCATAACACCATATATTTT.

The chain combines TRBV28 with TRBJ1-3, with D unresolved. The V end lost 9 bases, the J end lost 0 bases, and 15 bases lay between the germline ends. CDR1 is MDHEN and CDR2 is SYDVKM in the germline V gene. This CDR3 region has 15 residues. This chain's CDR3 is CASVAQISSGNTIYF. CDR3 bases: TGTGCCAGTGTCGCACAGATTAGCTCTGGAAACACCATATATTTT.

The rearrangement uses TRBV5-1 and TRBJ2-1; 13 bases fit TRBD2. This CDR3 contains 17 residues. Germline V gene sequence: CDR1 SGHRS, CDR2 YFSETQ. V was pared by 0 bases and J by 4 bases, with 4 bases of the junction left unmatched. The CDR3 DNA reads as TGCGCCAGCAGCTTGGGTCAGACTAGCGGGGGGTACAATGAGCAGTTCTTC. Translated: CASSLGQTSGGYNEQFF.

This chain joins TRBV2 and TRBJ1-2; D perhaps matches TRBD1 (6 bases). Germline-derived CDR1 and CDR2 are SNHLY and FYNNEI. This CDR3 contains 14 residues. V lost 9 bases to trimming and J lost 7 bases, with 21 bases between them. The CDR3 DNA reads TGTGCCAGGACCTCTTTCAGGGGAAGGGGTGGCTACACCTTC. Translation gives CARTSFRGRGGYTF.

The genes are TRBV30 and TRBJ2-1; 7 positions agree with TRBD2. The CDR3 sequence is 10 residues long. CDR1 is GTSNPN and CDR2 is SVGIG in the germline V gene (reference sequence). CDR3 nucleotide sequence: TGTGCGGGGAGGGCCGATGAGCAGTTCTTC. It codes for CAGRADEQFF.

The V and J genes are TRBV18 and TRBJ2-5, with TRBD1 matching over 8 bases. Germline CDR1 reads KGHSH; CDR2 reads LQKENI. Losses at the gene ends were 5 bases for V and 5 bases for J; bases not matched to a gene: 7. This CDR3 is built from 14 residues. The DNA of the CDR3 is TGTGCCAGCTCAGGTCGGACAGGGCGGGAGACCCAGTACTTC. Protein product: CASSGRTGRETQYF.

This clone was seen once. The rearrangement uses TRBV6-6 and TRBJ2-5; 10 nucleotides match TRBD1. Germline CDR1 and CDR2: MNHNY and SVGAGI (reference sequence). The CDR3 has 15 amino acids. Trimming removed 4 bases from V and 1 base from J; junction bases left unmatched: 3. CDR3 coding DNA: TGTGCCAGCAGTTCCCGGGACAGGGGCCAAGAGACCCAGTACTTC. This gives the protein CASSSRDRGQETQYF.

The table lists this clone with a count of one. V and J are TRBV5-1 and TRBJ2-7; 10 nucleotides align to TRBD2. J gave up 7 bases and V 4 bases, and 11 bases lay outside the gene matches. The germline gives CDR1 SGHRS, CDR2 YFSETQ. This CDR3 is built from 15 residues. Here the CDR3 DNA reads TGCGCCAGCAGCCCTACTAGCGGGATTCTCGGGGAGCAGTACTTC. Its translation: CASSPTSGILGEQYF.

A word on this clone: The sample has other DNA sequences that encode this CDR3 too. The chain is built from TRBV6-5 and TRBJ2-7, with 7 bases aligning to TRBD1. Unmatched junction bases numbered 1, after V lost 2 bases and J lost 3 bases. CDR3 size: 13 residues. Germline V gene data show CDR1 as MNHEY and CDR2 as SVGAGI. CDR3 protein: CASSYRDSYEQYF. In DNA form, the CDR3 reads TGTGCCAGCAGTTACCGGGACAGCTACGAGCAGTACTTC.

The V and J genes are TRBV5-1 and TRBJ2-7; TRBD1 agrees at 9 bases. Germline V gene sequence: CDR1 SGHRS, CDR2 YFSETQ. This CDR3 contains 15 residues. Losses at the gene ends were 4 bases for V and 6 bases for J; bases not matched to a gene: 11. Here the CDR3 DNA reads TGCGCCAGCAGCCTGTTTGGGACAGGGACTTCCGAGCAGTACTTC. Translation: CASSLFGTGTSEQYF.

This sequence joins TRBV5-1 and TRBJ1-1; 10 nucleotides line up with TRBD1. V shed 0 bases and J 8 bases; nucleotides not matched to a gene: 1. CDR3 length: 13 residues. CDR1 SGHRS and CDR2 YFSETQ come from the germline V gene. The DNA of the CDR3 is TGCGCCAGCAGCTTGGGGGACAGGGGAGAAGCTTTCTTT. Translating gives CASSLGDRGEAFF.

This chain links TRBV11-2 with TRBJ1-4; TRBD1 matches 9 bases. CDR1 and CDR2 (germline): SGHAT, FQNNGV. The CDR3 runs 16 residues. V trimming: 4 bases; J trimming: 7 bases; junction bases outside the gene matches: 10. CDR3 sequence: CASSYAMTGGGEKLFF. The CDR3 coding sequence is TGTGCCAGCAGCTACGCAATGACAGGGGGGGGTGAAAAACTGTTTTTT.

As to this clone: A junction end diverges from the germline sequence, so it may reflect a read error. The chain recombines TRBV7-9 with TRBJ1-5, with TRBD1 as a possible D gene (5 bases). From germline, CDR1 is SEHNR and CDR2 FQNEAQ (reference sequence). This CDR3 spans 13 amino acids. Here the CDR3 DNA reads TGTGCCAGCAGTCGTCAGGGCAACCAGCCCCAGCATTTT. Amino acids: CASSRQGNQPQHF.

The sample holds a few counts of this clone. The rearrangement links TRBV10-3 to TRBJ2-3; D not certain. The CDR3 extends over 15 amino acids. V was clipped by 0 bases and J by 1 base, with 8 bases between them. CDR1 and CDR2 from the germline V gene are ENHRY and SYGVKD. The CDR3 DNA is TGTGCCATCAGTGAGTCGACTCTACGCACAGATACGCAGTATTTT. Encoded protein: CAISESTLRTDTQYF.

In its sample, this clone was seen once. The DNA for the CDR3 is TGTGCCAGCAGCGCCAGGGGAGAGACCCAGTACTTC. It codes for CASSARGETQYF. This chain joins TRBV7-2 and TRBJ2-5; D is perhaps TRBD1 (6 bases). This CDR3 is 12 amino acids long. The ends were cut back, 5 bases at V and 4 bases at J, with 8 bases in the middle. Germline V gives CDR1 SGHTA, CDR2 FQGNSA. Filled out from reference TRBV7-2 and TRBJ2-5, the complete variable domain reads GAGVSQSPSNKVTEKGKDVELRCDPISGHTALYWYRQSLGQGLEFLIYFQGNSAPDKSGLPSDRFSAERTGGSVSTLTIQRTQQEDSAVYLCASSARGETQYFGPGTRLLVL.

The V gene is TRBV7-2, the J gene TRBJ1-2; a possible D gene is TRBD1 (6 bases). V dropped 5 bases and J dropped 7 bases, with 20 bases sitting between them. The CDR3 is made up of 15 amino acids. Germline CDR1 reads SGHTA; CDR2 reads FQGNSA. The CDR3 sequence: CASSPSPTTGSGYTF. CDR3 sequence (DNA): TGTGCCAGCAGCCCTTCTCCGACAACAGGGAGTGGCTACACCTTC.